This T cell receptor beta chain came from a study of post-analysis software for immune sequencing data. Across the whole study: As for disease course, relapsing-remitting, secondary progressive and progressive-relapsing multiple sclerosis were all included.

Note on this clonotype: What it recognizes is unknown.

Study-wide findings and caveats: In patients, TRBV5-6, TRBV5-1 and TRBV20-1 belonged to five TRBV segments found more frequently than in controls. By F measure, samples from a shared preparation batch strongly co-clustered. Controls showed significantly higher normalized Chao1 diversity than did multiple sclerosis patients.

V lost 4 bases to trimming and J lost 7 bases, with 11 bases between them. CDR3 length equals 13 residues. CDR1 SGHTA and CDR2 FQGNSA come from the germline V gene. Unique molecular identifiers featured in each of the TCR beta cDNA libraries. A population of 1 to 10 million T cells gave rise to approximately 500,000 cDNA molecules. Via MiXCR, TCRdb re-called the PCR reads, giving one row per CDR3 protein. The table records roughly 400,000 distinct CDR3 sequences, more than 30% of them present only once. Sequenced: blood. V usage is TRBV7-2 and J usage is TRBJ1-5; D ambiguous. This TCR was recovered from a girl aged 2-9 years with multiple sclerosis. The CDR3 spells CASSSTAGQPQHF. The CDR3 coding sequence is TGTGCCAGCAGCTCCACCGCGGGACAGCCCCAGCATTTT.